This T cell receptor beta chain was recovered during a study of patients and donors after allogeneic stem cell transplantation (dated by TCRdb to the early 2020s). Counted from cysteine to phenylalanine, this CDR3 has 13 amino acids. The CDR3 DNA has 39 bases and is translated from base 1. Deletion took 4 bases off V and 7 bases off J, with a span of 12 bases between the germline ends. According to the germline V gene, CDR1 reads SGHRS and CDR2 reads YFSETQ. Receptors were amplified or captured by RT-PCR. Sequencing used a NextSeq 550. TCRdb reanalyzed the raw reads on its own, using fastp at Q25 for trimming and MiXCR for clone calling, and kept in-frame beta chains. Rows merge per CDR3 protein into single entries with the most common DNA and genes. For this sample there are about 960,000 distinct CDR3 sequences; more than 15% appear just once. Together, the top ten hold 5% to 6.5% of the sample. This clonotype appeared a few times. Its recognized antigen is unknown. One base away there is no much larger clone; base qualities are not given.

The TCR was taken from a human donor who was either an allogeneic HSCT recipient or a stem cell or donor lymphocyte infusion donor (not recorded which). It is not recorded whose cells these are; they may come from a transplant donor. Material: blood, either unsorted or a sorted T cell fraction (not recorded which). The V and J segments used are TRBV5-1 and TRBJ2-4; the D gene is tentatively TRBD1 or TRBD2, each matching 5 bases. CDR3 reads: CASSPERDNIQYF. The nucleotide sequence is TGCGCCAGCAGCCCAGAAAGGGACAACATTCAGTACTTC.